The 32 T cell receptor beta chains in this list originate from one sample, sequenced in a study of vaccination and CD4 T cells after COVID-19. These receptors' antigens are unknown. As for treatment: 10-day PBMC culture with coronavirus spike peptide pools or control peptides (ViraFEST assay). An Oncomine TCR Beta short-read assay was used to sequence the DNA from cultured CD4+ T cells. In TCRdb, the PCR reads were re-called with MiXCR into one record per CDR3 protein. Of tens of thousands of distinct CDR3 sequences listed, over 45% are singletons. The sequenced sample consisted of CD4+ T cells from blood, cultured in vitro. The source is a human donor who had recovered from COVID-19.

The chain recombines TRBV7-8 with TRBJ1-6, with D maybe TRBD1 (6 bases). Trimming left V 4 bases short and J 7 bases short, with 23 bases between. Per the germline V gene, CDR1 is SGHVS and CDR2 is FQNEAQ. The CDR3 runs to 18 residues. The CDR3 sequence: CASSSDPGHTKGNSPLHF. For the CDR3, the DNA is TGTGCCAGCAGCTCGGATCCGGGACACACTAAGGGAAATTCACCCCTCCACTTT.

This rearrangement joins TRBV6-5 to TRBJ1-5; 9 bases fit TRBD1. Germline CDR1 reads MNHEY; CDR2 reads SVGAGI. V lost 4 bases, J lost 2 bases, and 9 bases stayed unmatched. This CDR3 is built from 17 residues. CDR3 coding DNA: TGTGCCAGCAGTTTCCTACAGGGGGCCGATGGCAATCAGCCCCAGCATTTT. Protein sequence: CASSFLQGADGNQPQHF.

The J gene is TRBJ1-2, the V gene TRBV28; D is unclear. V was shortened by 11 bases and J by 8 bases, with 15 bases between the two germline ends. This CDR3 spans 11 amino acids. Per the germline V gene, CDR1 is MDHEN and CDR2 is SYDVKM. CDR3 sequence reads: CAGGGVGGYTF. As DNA, the CDR3 is TGTGCCGGTGGTGGTGTGGGGGGCTACACCTTC.

This clonotype was counted a few times. This rearrangement joins TRBV20-1 to TRBJ2-2; D gene ambiguous. V lost 1 base to trimming and J lost 4 bases, with 1 base between them. Per the germline V gene, CDR1 is DFQATT and CDR2 is SNEGSKA (reference sequence). The CDR3 is 11 amino acids. CDR3: CSARGTGELFF. Written as DNA, the CDR3 is TGCAGTGCTAGAGGCACCGGGGAGCTGTTTTTT.

V is TRBV24-1 and J is TRBJ2-7; D call uncertain. V was shortened by 3 bases and J by 1 base, with 9 bases between the two germline ends. The CDR3 extends over 14 amino acids. Germline CDR1 reads KGHDR; CDR2 reads SFDVKD. The CDR3 sequence: CATSDPNVSYEQYF. The CDR3 coding sequence is TGTGCCACCAGTGATCCCAATGTGTCCTACGAGCAGTACTTC.

This clonotype was seen a few times. V is TRBV6-1 and J is TRBJ1-2; tentatively, D is TRBD1 (5 bases). This CDR3 is 11 amino acids long. Looked up from germline, CDR1 is MNHNS and CDR2 is SASEGT. Trimming took off 8 bases at V and 6 bases at J, with 10 bases between the two ends. As DNA, the CDR3 is TGTGCCAGCGCAGGGCGGGATGGCTACACCTTC. This codes for CASAGRDGYTF.

The chain couples TRBV2 to TRBJ1-2, with TRBD1 as a possible D gene (6 bases). Germline V gene lookup returns CDR1 SNHLY and CDR2 FYNNEI. Trimming took off 6 bases at V and 0 bases at J, with 14 bases between the two ends. The CDR3 spans 15 residues. In DNA, the CDR3 is TGTGCCAGCAGGTTGGAGGGGGTAGCTAACTATGGCTACACCTTC. This codes for CASRLEGVANYGYTF.

V usage is TRBV18 and J usage is TRBJ1-1; D remains unclear. The germline CDR1 and CDR2 sequences are KGHSH and LQKENI. V lost 0 bases and J lost 1, with 9 bases in between. The CDR3 length is 15 residues. CDR3 nucleotide sequence: TGTGCCAGCTCACCACCTTCGGTTACGAACACTGAAGCTTTCTTT. Translation: CASSPPSVTNTEAFF.

The chain carries TRBV4-2 and TRBJ1-2; maybe TRBD1 (6 bases). Trimming left V 3 bases short and J 0 bases short, with 17 bases between. The V gene's germline CDR1 is LGHNA and CDR2 YNFKEQ. CDR3 length: 17 amino acids. As DNA, the CDR3 is TGTGCCAGCAGCCATGGGACATCCGTTCGAGCTAACTATGGCTACACCTTC. Translation gives CASSHGTSVRANYGYTF.

This clonotype occurred a few times. The V gene is TRBV10-3, the J gene TRBJ2-7, with TRBD1 matching over 7 bases. The CDR3 runs to 12 residues. The trim removed 7 bases at V and 2 bases at J, leaving 2 bases unmatched. The germline V gene encodes CDR1 ENHRY and CDR2 SYGVKD. CDR3 in amino acids: CAINTGAYEQYF. The DNA of the CDR3 is TGTGCCATCAATACAGGGGCCTACGAGCAGTACTTC.

The rearrangement links TRBV11-3 to TRBJ2-7, with TRBD1 matching over 7 bases. V shed 4 bases, J shed 2 bases, and the junction held 5 bases outside the gene matches. The germline gives CDR1 SGHNT, CDR2 YENEEA. This CDR3 comprises 14 residues. CDR3 nucleotide sequence: TGTGCCAGCAGCTACTCCGGGACAGCCTACGAGCAGTACTTC. It specifies CASSYSGTAYEQYF.

This clonotype was seen a few times. J is TRBJ2-7 and V is TRBV28; maybe TRBD1 (6 bases). The length of the CDR3 is 14 residues. Trimming pared 3 bases from V and 4 bases from J, leaving 13 bases between. CDR1 and CDR2 (germline): MDHEN, SYDVKM. This chain's CDR3 is CASSFTLRGYEQYF. The CDR3, as DNA: TGTGCCAGCAGTTTCACTCTGAGGGGGTACGAGCAGTACTTC.

This chain uses TRBV18 with TRBJ1-1, with D uncertain. V lost 0 bases and J lost 5, with 13 bases in between. The CDR3 extends over 15 amino acids. Germline CDR1 is KGHSH and CDR2 is LQKENI. The CDR3 region has the DNA TGTGCCAGCTCACCACCGGCGGTAGAGAGAACTGAAGCTTTCTTT. Translation gives CASSPPAVERTEAFF.

The gene calls are TRBV27 and TRBJ2-5; D is ambiguous. V lost 6 bases and J 4 bases, leaving 12 bases between the germline ends. The germline V gene has CDR1 MNHEY and CDR2 SMNVEV (reference sequence). The length of the CDR3 is 13 residues. CDR3 protein: CASSLSSPETQYF. The CDR3 DNA sequence: TGTGCCAGCAGCCTCTCCTCCCCAGAGACCCAGTACTTC.

The V gene is TRBV11-3, the J gene TRBJ2-1; TRBD1 matches 7 bases. After removal of 4 bases from V and 0 bases from J, the junction contained 9 bases not matched to a gene. This CDR3 is 17 amino acids long. Germline V CDR1 and CDR2: SGHNT, YENEEA. The CDR3 sequence: CASSCTGTASSYNEQFF. The DNA of the CDR3 is TGTGCCAGCAGCTGTACCGGGACAGCGAGCTCCTACAATGAGCAGTTCTTC.

The chain combines TRBV11-3 with TRBJ2-5; 7 bases match TRBD2. Germline V CDR1 and CDR2: SGHNT, YENEEA. The junction had 7 bases not matched to a gene; V was cut back by 7 bases and J by 5 bases. The CDR3 loop spans 13 amino acids. Here the CDR3 reads CASNLQGGETQYF. The CDR3 nucleotides are TGTGCCAGCAACCTTCAGGGAGGGGAGACCCAGTACTTC.

This chain connects TRBV27 to TRBJ2-5; a weak D match, TRBD2 (6 bases). V shed 4 bases and J shed 4 bases, with 10 bases lying between them. CDR3 length equals 13 residues. CDR1 is MNHEY and CDR2 is SMNVEV in the germline V gene (reference sequence). CDR3 region: CASSSRRVETQYF. The CDR3 DNA is TGTGCCAGCAGTTCACGGAGGGTAGAGACCCAGTACTTC.

A few counts support this clonotype. The chain employs TRBV20-1 and TRBJ2-7; 7 nucleotides line up with TRBD1. J gave up 4 bases and V 3 bases, and 6 bases lay outside the gene matches. The CDR3 spans 13 residues. Germline loops: CDR1 DFQATT, CDR2 SNEGSKA (reference sequence). In DNA, the CDR3 is TGCAGTGCTAGGCCGGGACAGAATTACGAGCAGTACTTC. It yields the protein CSARPGQNYEQYF.

This clonotype was detected a few times. The chain is built from TRBV5-1 and TRBJ2-5, with 11 nucleotides matching TRBD2. This CDR3 is built from 16 residues. V was pared by 3 bases and J by 4 bases, with 8 bases of the junction left unmatched. Looked up from germline, CDR1 is SGHRS and CDR2 is YFSETQ. CDR3 residues: CASSSGVAGGLETQYF. CDR3 coding DNA: TGCGCCAGCAGCTCCGGGGTAGCGGGGGGGTTAGAGACCCAGTACTTC.

The CDR3 loop reads CATRASNQPQHF. CDR3 nucleotide sequence: TGTGCCACACGGGCTAGCAATCAGCCCCAGCATTTT. The rearrangement joins TRBV2 to TRBJ1-5; the D is unclear. The germline CDR1 and CDR2 sequences are SNHLY and FYNNEI. The CDR3 covers 12 residues. Trimming removed 10 bases from V and 0 bases from J, with 7 bases in between.

The V call is TRBV18, the J call TRBJ2-1; D possibly corresponds to TRBD1 (6 bases). Deletions cut 6 bases from V and 7 bases from J, with 16 bases between. The CDR3 extends over 14 amino acids. CDR1 KGHSH and CDR2 LQKENI come from the germline V gene. This chain's CDR3 is CASSPLRGRNEQFF. The DNA of the CDR3 is TGTGCCAGCTCTCCCCTTAGGGGGAGAAATGAGCAGTTCTTC.

J is TRBJ2-2 and V is TRBV11-3; D is unresolved. Trimming cost V 8 bases and J 5 bases, with 12 bases left between them. Germline-derived CDR1 and CDR2 are SGHNT and YENEEA. There are 13 residues in the CDR3. CDR3: CASRQTRTGELFF. The CDR3 nucleotides read TGTGCCAGCCGTCAGACCCGGACCGGGGAGCTGTTTTTT.

V is TRBV5-1 and J is TRBJ2-1, with TRBD2 matching over 14 bases. The V gene end was trimmed by 3 bases and the J gene end by 8 bases; junction bases not matched to a gene: 7. The germline V gene encodes CDR1 SGHRS and CDR2 YFSETQ. The CDR3 spans 16 residues. CDR3 DNA: TGCGCCAGCAGCTCCGGACTAGCGGGGGGAGGCGATGAGCAGTTCTTC. This gives the protein CASSSGLAGGGDEQFF.

This clonotype was observed a few times. The CDR3: CASSETLGGHGNTIYF. CDR3 bases: TGTGCCAGCAGTGAGACTTTGGGGGGCCATGGAAACACCATATATTTT. The chain joins TRBV6-1 to TRBJ1-3, with a possible D match to TRBD1 (6 bases). The CDR3 runs to 16 residues. In germline, CDR1 is MNHNS, CDR2 SASEGT. V was shortened by 3 bases and J by 3 bases, with 15 bases between the two germline ends.

CDR3 region: CASSSLSGGETQYF. The CDR3 DNA sequence: TGTGCCAGCAGCTCCCTCTCAGGGGGAGAGACCCAGTACTTC. This rearrangement joins TRBV7-9 to TRBJ2-5; 7 bases map to TRBD1. CDR1 SEHNR and CDR2 FQNEAQ come from the germline V gene (reference sequence). This CDR3 is built from 14 residues. The V and J ends lost 4 bases and 4 bases, in that order; junction bases with no gene match: 6.

The V call is TRBV27, the J call TRBJ2-6; D is undetermined. CDR3 size: 18 residues. V was trimmed by 3 bases and J by 0 bases, leaving 15 bases between them. Germline assignment: CDR1 MNHEY and CDR2 SMNVEV (reference sequence). CDR3 DNA: TGTGCCAGCAGTTTGATACCACCCGATTACTCTGGGGCCAACGTCCTGACTTTC. It encodes CASSLIPPDYSGANVLTF.

This clonotype was picked up a small number of times. The chain employs TRBV6-5 and TRBJ1-1, with D unresolved. Germline V gene data show CDR1 as MNHEY and CDR2 as SVGAGI. This CDR3 spans 15 amino acids. V dropped 2 bases and J dropped 0 bases, with 10 bases sitting between them. This CDR3 reads CASSYRATLNTEAFF. The CDR3 region has the DNA TGTGCCAGCAGTTACAGGGCCACCTTGAACACTGAAGCTTTCTTT.

This chain connects TRBV19 to TRBJ1-5; TRBD1 might be the D (6 bases). The ends were cut back, 4 bases at V and 7 bases at J, with 17 bases in the middle. This CDR3 comprises 15 residues. Germline V gives CDR1 LNHDA, CDR2 SQIVND (reference sequence). The CDR3 region has the DNA TGTGCCAGTAGTACTGACGGGGGGCTGAGACAGCCCCAGCATTTT. Translating gives CASSTDGGLRQPQHF.

The chain uses TRBV2 and TRBJ2-2, with D hard to call. V was cut by 4 bases and J by 6 bases, with 6 bases left in between. The CDR3 is made up of 12 amino acids. The germline V gene has CDR1 SNHLY and CDR2 FYNNEI. The CDR3 loop is CASSGDSGELFF. Here the CDR3 DNA reads TGTGCCAGCAGTGGGGATTCCGGGGAGCTGTTTTTT.

This clonotype was recorded a few times. The CDR3 coding sequence is TGTGCCAGCAGTTTGGTCCCAGGGCTTAATTCACCCCTCCACTTT. It specifies CASSLVPGLNSPLHF. The rearrangement uses TRBV28 and TRBJ1-6, with D maybe TRBD1 (5 bases). CDR3 size: 15 residues. The V gene's germline CDR1 is MDHEN and CDR2 SYDVKM. With 3 bases removed from V and 6 bases from J, the gap between germline ends came to 12 bases.

The V call is TRBV19, the J call TRBJ1-6, with D possibly TRBD1 on 6 matching bases. V was clipped by 3 bases and J by 2 bases, with 14 bases between them. Per germline, CDR1 LNHDA and CDR2 SQIVND (reference sequence). This CDR3 is built from 17 residues. The CDR3 coding sequence is TGTGCCAGTAGTATGGGTAACAGGGTTACCTATAATTCACCCCTCCACTTT. Encoded protein: CASSMGNRVTYNSPLHF.

In the case of this clonotype: The junction shows a germline mismatch at one end, possibly a read error. Here the CDR3 reads CASGTRPRF. The CDR3 DNA is TGTGCCAGCGGGACGAGGCCCAGATTT. The V and J genes are TRBV28 and TRBJ1-1; possibly TRBD1 for D (5 bases). The CDR3 is made up of 9 amino acids. The germline V gene has CDR1 MDHEN and CDR2 SYDVKM.